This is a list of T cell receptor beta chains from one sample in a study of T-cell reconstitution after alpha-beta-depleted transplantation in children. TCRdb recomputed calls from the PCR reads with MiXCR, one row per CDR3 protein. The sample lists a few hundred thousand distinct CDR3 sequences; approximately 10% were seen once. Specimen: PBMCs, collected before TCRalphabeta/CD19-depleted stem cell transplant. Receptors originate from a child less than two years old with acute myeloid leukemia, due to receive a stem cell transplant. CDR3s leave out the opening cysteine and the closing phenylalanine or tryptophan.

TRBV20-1	SAGPRPVGQY
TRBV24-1	AIPPGGLVSANEKLF
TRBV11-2	ASSPARPSYGYT
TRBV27	ASSLEGSYAGANVLT
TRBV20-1	SATGGGTNEKLF
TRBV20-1	SARPGTLYFYNEQF
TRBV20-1	SARGRAAGSSYEQY
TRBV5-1	ASSQEGLPNNEQF
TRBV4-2	ASSRARWSGEQY
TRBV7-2	ASSRSDRGGGYT
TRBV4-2	ASGGLAGVNEQF
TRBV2	ASSEARVDLGDTIY
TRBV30	AWSVGQVSYNEQF
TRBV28	ASSPTTGAVQPQH
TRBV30	ACTTSSGSTYEQY
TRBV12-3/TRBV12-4	ASTRSGLAGVRF
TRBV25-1	ASSSSTGLETQY